The T cell receptor beta chain under discussion was sequenced for a study of cytomegalovirus exposure and HLA in healthy donors. Note on this clone: Its antigen is not identified.

PCR used 60 Vbeta primers and 13 Jbeta primers. Only in-frame clones appear in the TCRdb table, and some are missing; sequencing was by immunoSEQ multiplex PCR. Of around 250,000 clones listed, around 81% are singletons. Per the germline V gene, CDR1 is MDHEN and CDR2 is SYDVKM. The J segment lost 7 bases and the V segment lost 5 bases, leaving 8 bases of the junction unmatched. There are 14 residues in the CDR3. Although they were nominally healthy when sampled, donors likely had unrecorded immune exposures. Regarding the study as a whole: With later analysis, a missense DCLRE1C variant became linked to TCR beta V- and J-gene trimming. In a later analysis, at a false discovery rate of 0.05, 15,000 to 20,000 TCR beta sequences were associated with HLA alleles.

The V call is TRBV28, the J call TRBJ1-2; 9 bases map to TRBD1. The receptor's source is a woman in her sixties or seventies in good health and CMV-seropositive. The source material was PBMCs. The CDR3 here is CASSPDRGYSGYTF. DNA for the CDR3: TGTGCCAGCAGTCCGGACAGGGGTTACTCTGGCTACACCTTC.